The present T cell receptor (beta chain) was sequenced within a study of cytomegalovirus exposure and HLA in healthy donors. For this clone: As yet, its antigen is unknown.

Overall study results and limits: CMV antigen specificity was confirmed in vitro for three CMV-associated chains. Cytomegalovirus association was listed for 164 TCR beta chains.

This CDR3 is 14 amino acids long. Germline V gene data show CDR1 as MGHRA and CDR2 as YSYEKL. V was trimmed by 2 bases and J by 4 bases, leaving 8 bases between them. Generated by immunoSEQ multiplex PCR, the TCRdb table keeps only in-frame clones and is missing some. This sample carries about 160,000 clones, around nine tenths of them seen once, and the ten largest clones take 2.5% to 3%. The sample taken for sequencing was PBMCs. The gene calls are TRBV4-1 and TRBJ2-2; D unclear. This clonotype originated in a man aged 18-30 years in good health and CMV-seronegative. Here the CDR3 DNA reads TGCGCCAGCAGCCAAACGGTAGTCACCGGGGAGCTGTTTTTT. Protein product: CASSQTVVTGELFF.